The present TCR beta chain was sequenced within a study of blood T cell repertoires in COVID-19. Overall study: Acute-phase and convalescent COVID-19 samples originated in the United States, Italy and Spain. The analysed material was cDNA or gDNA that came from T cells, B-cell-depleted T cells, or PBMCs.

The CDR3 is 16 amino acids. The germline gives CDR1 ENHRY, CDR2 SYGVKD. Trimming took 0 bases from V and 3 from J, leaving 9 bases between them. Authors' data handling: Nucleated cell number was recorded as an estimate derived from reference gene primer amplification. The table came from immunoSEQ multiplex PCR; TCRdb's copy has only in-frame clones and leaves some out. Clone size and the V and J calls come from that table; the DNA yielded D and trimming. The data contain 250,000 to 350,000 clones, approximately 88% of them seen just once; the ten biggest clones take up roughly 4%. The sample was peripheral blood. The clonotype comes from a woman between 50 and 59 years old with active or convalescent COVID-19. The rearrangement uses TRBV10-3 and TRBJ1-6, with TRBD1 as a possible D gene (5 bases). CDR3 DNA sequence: TGTGCCATCAGTGAGTCTGGGGCTCTCTATAATTCACCCCTCCACTTT. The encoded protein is CAISESGALYNSPLHF.